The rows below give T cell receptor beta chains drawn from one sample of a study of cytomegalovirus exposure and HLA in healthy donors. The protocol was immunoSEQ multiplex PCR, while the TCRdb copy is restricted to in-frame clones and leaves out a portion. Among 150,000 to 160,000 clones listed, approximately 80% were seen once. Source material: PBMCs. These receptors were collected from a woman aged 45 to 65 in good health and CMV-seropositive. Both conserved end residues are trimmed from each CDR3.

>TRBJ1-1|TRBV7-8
ASSLERGRMNTEAF
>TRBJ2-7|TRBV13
ASSQAGEGEQY
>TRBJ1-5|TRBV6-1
ASSEHQGNQPQH
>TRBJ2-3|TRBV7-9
ASARSNTQY
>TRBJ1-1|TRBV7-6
ASSADTNTEAF
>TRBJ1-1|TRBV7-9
ASSLRQANTEAF
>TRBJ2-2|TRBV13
ASSLELAGGTATGELF
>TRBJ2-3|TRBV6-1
ASSARRGETDTQY
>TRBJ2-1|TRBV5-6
ASSLDRLGALNEQF
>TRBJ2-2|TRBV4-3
ASSLQGPGELF
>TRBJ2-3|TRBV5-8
ASSPGQGVTDTQY
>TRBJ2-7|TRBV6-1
ASSGSTGSSYEQY
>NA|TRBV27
ASSPWSGYEQY
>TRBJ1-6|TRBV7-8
ASRPTGKGNSPLH
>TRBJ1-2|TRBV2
ASNLGQGGIYGYT
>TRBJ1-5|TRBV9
ASSVGTGVHQPQH
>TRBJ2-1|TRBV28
ASSLRTAYNEQF
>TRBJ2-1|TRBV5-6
ASSLKLAGGNEQF
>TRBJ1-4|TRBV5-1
ASSLTGWNEKLF
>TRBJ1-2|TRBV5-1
ASRPGTNYGYT
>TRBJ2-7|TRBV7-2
ASSLTLGQYEQY
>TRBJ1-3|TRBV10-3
ATGDSPSGNTIY
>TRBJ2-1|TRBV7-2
ASGDSRGEF
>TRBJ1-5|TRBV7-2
ASSLAGLSNQPQH
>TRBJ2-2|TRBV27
ASSPRKGRAGELF
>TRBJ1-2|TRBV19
ASSIARGTDYGYT
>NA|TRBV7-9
ASSPAGVYEQY
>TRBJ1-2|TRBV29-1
SAFSGLEYGYT
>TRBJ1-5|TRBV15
ATSLALQPQH
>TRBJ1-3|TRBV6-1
ASSAQGFGNTIY
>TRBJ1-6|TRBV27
ASSLVRDGSPLH
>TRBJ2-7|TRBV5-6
ASSSGFFYEQY
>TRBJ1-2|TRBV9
ASSVNRDREYGYT
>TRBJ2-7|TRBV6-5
ASSYSLRDEQY
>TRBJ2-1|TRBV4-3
ASSDSGAVYNEQF
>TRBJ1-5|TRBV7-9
SSSDSTGINQPQH
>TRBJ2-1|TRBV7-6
ASSLGLTGTSVTNEQF
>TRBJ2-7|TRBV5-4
ASSLGQGDVKY
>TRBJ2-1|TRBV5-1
ASSDGGSGGYNEQF
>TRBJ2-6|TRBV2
ASSPTGAGANVLT
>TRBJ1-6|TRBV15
ATSRVLRDRGSPLH
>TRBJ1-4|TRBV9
ASSAGFGAVEKLF